The clone carrying this T cell receptor beta chain is medium-sized (0.01 to 0.1%) within its sample. The sample comes from a study of CD4 and CD8 cells across lung adenocarcinoma regions. Each CDR3 protein is one row after TCRdb ran MiXCR on the PCR reads. The data contain approximately 4,200 distinct CDR3 sequences, 52% of them seen just once; the ten biggest clones take up roughly 15%. Between the trimmed V and J ends, which lost 1 base and 1 base, there was a span of 7 bases. This CDR3 spans 14 amino acids. Per germline, CDR1 MNHNS and CDR2 SASEGT. This clonotype originated in a female donor with lung adenocarcinoma. The CD4 and CD8 labels of this study may be unreliable. The specimen sequenced was CD4+ T cells from the center of a lung tumor. J is TRBJ1-1 and V is TRBV6-1, with a possible D match to TRBD1 (5 bases). This chain's CDR3 is CASSEEGPNTEAFF. The CDR3 DNA is TGTGCCAGCAGTGAAGAGGGGCCGAACACTGAAGCTTTCTTT.